This T cell receptor (beta chain) comes out of a study of blood T cell repertoires in COVID-19. Study overall: Whether acute or convalescent, the COVID-19 samples came from the United States, Italy and Spain.

Between the trimmed V and J ends, which lost 7 bases and 2 bases, there was a span of 11 bases. The CDR3 covers 12 residues. CDR1 and CDR2 (germline): SQVTM, ANQGSEA. Original processing notes: Using reference gene primer amplification, nucleated cell counts were estimated. Assay used: immunoSEQ multiplex PCR; TCRdb lists only in-frame clones, some missing. V, J and clone size were drawn from that table, and D and trimming were deduced from the DNA. The table lists fewer than 90,000 clones, 70% to 90% of them singletons. Sequenced input: peripheral blood. The receptor was derived from a human donor in a cohort sampled during active COVID-19. V usage is TRBV29-1 and J usage is TRBJ1-1; D is undetermined. The CDR3 nucleotides are TGCAGCGCCGGGCGGGGAAACACTGAAGCTTTCTTT. Translation: CSAGRGNTEAFF.